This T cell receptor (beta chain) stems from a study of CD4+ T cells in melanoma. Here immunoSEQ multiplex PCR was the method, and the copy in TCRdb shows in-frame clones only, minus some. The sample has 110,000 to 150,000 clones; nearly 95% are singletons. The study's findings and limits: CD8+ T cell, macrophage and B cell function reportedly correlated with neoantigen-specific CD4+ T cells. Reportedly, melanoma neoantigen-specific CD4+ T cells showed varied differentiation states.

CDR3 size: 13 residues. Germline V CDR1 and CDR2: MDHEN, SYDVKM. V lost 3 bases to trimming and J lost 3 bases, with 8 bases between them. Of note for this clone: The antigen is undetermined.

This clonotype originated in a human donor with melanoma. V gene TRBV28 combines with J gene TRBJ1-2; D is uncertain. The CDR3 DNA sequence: TGTGCCAGCAGTTTTAACCGAGACTATGGCTACACCTTC. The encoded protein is CASSFNRDYGYTF.